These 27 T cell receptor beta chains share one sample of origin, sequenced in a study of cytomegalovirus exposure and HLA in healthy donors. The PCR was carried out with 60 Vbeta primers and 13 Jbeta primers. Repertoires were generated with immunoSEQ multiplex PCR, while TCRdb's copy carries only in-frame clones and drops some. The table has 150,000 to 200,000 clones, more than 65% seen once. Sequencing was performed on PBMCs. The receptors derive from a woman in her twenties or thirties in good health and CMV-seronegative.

The CDR3 loop is CASSSAFSGTGGFYGYTF. DNA for the CDR3: TGTGCCAGCAGCTCAGCATTCTCCGGGACAGGGGGCTTCTATGGCTACACCTTC. The rearrangement joins TRBV7-2 to TRBJ1-2, with TRBD1 matching 12 bases. Germline CDR1 reads SGHTA; CDR2 reads FQGNSA. CDR3 length equals 18 residues. The V and J ends lost 4 bases and 4 bases, in that order; junction bases with no gene match: 13.

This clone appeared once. In DNA, the CDR3 is TGTGCCAGCAGCCAAGGCGGGACTAGTCTAAATGAGCAGTTCTTC. Its protein product is CASSQGGTSLNEQFF. The chain combines TRBV4-2 with TRBJ2-1; 8 nucleotides match TRBD2. V was pared by 1 base and J by 7 bases, with 6 bases of the junction left unmatched. This CDR3 is 15 amino acids long. Germline CDR1 LGHNA, CDR2 YNFKEQ.

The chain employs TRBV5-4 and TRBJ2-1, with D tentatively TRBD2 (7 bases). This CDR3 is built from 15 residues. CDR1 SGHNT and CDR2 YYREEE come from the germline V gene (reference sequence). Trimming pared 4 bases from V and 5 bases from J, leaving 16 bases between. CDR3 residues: CASSPGGRGDNEQFF. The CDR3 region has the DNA TGTGCCAGCAGCCCGGGAGGCAGGGGTGACAATGAGCAGTTCTTC.

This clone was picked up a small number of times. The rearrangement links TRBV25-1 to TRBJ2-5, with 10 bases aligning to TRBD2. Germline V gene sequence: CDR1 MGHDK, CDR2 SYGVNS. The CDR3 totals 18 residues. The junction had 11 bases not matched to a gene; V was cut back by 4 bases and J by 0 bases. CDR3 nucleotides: TGTGCCAGCAGTGCCGCGGGACTAGCGCGATCGTACCAAGAGACCCAGTACTTC. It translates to CASSAAGLARSYQETQYF.

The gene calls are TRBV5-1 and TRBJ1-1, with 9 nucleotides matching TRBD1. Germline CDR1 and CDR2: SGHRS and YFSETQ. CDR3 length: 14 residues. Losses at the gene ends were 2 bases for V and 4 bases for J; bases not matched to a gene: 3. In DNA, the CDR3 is TGCGCCAGCAGCTTACAGGGGGCAGGCACTGAAGCTTTCTTT. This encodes CASSLQGAGTEAFF.

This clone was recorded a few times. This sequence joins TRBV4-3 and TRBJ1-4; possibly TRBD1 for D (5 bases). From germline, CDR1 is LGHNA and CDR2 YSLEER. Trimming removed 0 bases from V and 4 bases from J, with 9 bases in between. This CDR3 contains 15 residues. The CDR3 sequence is CASSQDGQGNEKLFF. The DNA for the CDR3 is TGCGCCAGCAGCCAAGATGGCCAGGGTAATGAAAAACTGTTTTTT.

The CDR3 bases are TGTGCCAGCAGTCCGCAGGGTCGACACACTGAAGCTTTCTTT. Protein sequence: CASSPQGRHTEAFF. The rearrangement links TRBV27 to TRBJ1-1; tentative D call: TRBD1 (5 bases). Germline V gene lookup returns CDR1 MNHEY and CDR2 SMNVEV (reference sequence). Deletions cut 5 bases from V and 3 bases from J, with 13 bases between. The CDR3 is 14 amino acids.

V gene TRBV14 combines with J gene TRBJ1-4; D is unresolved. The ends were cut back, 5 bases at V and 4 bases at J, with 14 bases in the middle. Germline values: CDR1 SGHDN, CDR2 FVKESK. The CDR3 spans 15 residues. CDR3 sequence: CASSSLRAINEKLFF. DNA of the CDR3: TGTGCCAGCAGCTCCCTCCGCGCGATTAATGAAAAACTGTTTTTT.

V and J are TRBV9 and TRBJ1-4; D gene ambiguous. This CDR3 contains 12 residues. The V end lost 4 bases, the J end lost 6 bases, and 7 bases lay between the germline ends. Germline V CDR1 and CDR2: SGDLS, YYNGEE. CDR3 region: CASSFQDEKLFF. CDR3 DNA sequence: TGTGCCAGCAGCTTCCAGGATGAAAAACTGTTTTTT.

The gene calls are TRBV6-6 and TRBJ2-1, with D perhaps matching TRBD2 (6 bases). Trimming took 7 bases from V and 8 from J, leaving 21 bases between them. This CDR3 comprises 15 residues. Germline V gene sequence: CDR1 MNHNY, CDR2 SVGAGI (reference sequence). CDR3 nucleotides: TGTGCCAGCACAAGGTGGGGCGGGGAAGGCGATGAGCAGTTCTTC. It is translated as CASTRWGGEGDEQFF.

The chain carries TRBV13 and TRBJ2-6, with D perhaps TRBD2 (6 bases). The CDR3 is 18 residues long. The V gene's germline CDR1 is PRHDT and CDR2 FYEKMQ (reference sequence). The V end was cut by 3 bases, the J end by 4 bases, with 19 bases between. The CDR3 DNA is TGTGCCAGCAGCTTCCGACTAGAGGGATTCGGAGGGGCCAACGTCCTGACTTTC. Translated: CASSFRLEGFGGANVLTF.

Written as DNA, the CDR3 is TGTGCCAGCAGCCAAGGGGCAGGGGAAGATCAGCCCCAGCATTTT. Translated, it gives CASSQGAGEDQPQHF. The rearrangement joins TRBV4-2 to TRBJ1-5, with a weak D call TRBD1 (6 bases). Germline V lookup: CDR1 LGHNA, CDR2 YNFKEQ. V was clipped by 1 base and J by 5 bases, with 12 bases between them. This CDR3 comprises 15 residues.

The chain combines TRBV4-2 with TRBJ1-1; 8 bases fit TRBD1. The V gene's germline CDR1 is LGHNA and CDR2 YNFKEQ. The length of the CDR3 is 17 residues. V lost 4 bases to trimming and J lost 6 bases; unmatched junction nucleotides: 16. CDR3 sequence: CASSREEQVQGVPEAFF. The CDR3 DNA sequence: TGTGCCAGCAGCCGAGAAGAACAGGTACAGGGGGTCCCTGAAGCTTTCTTT.

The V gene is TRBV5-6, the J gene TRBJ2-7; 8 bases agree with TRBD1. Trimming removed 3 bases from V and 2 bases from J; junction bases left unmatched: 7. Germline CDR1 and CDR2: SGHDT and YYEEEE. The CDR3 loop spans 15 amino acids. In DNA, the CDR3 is TGTGCCAGCAGCTGGATGGGGACAGGCCCCTACGAGCAGTACTTC. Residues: CASSWMGTGPYEQYF.

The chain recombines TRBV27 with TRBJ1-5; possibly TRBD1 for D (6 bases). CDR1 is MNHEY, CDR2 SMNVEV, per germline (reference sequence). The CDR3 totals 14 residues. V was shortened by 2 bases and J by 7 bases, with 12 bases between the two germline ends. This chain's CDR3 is CASSLLGAKQPQHF. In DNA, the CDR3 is TGTGCCAGCAGTTTACTGGGGGCGAAGCAGCCCCAGCATTTT.

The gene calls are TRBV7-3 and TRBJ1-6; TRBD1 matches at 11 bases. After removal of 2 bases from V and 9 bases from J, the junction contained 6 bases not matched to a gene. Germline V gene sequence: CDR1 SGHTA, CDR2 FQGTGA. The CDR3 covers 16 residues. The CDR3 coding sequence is TGTGCCAGCAGCTTATCGGGACAGGGGGGAAGTTCACCCCTCCACTTT. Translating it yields CASSLSGQGGSSPLHF.

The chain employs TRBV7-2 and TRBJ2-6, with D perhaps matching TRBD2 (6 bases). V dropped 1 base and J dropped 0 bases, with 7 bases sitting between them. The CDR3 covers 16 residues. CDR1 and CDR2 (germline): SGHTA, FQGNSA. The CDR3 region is CASSLVGGSGANVLTF. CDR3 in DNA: TGTGCCAGCAGCTTAGTGGGGGGCTCTGGGGCCAACGTCCTGACTTTC.

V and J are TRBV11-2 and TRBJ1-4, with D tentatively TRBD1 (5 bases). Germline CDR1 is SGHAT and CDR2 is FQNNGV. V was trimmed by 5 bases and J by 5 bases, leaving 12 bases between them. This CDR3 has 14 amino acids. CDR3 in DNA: TGTGCCAGCAGCATCCGACAGATAAATGAAAAACTGTTTTTT. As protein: CASSIRQINEKLFF.

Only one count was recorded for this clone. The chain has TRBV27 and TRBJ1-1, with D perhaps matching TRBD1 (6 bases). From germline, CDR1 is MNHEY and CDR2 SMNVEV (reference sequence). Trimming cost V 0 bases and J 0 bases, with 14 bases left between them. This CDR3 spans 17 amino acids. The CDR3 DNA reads TGTGCCAGCAGTTTATCGTTCACAGGGAGAATGAACACTGAAGCTTTCTTT. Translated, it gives CASSLSFTGRMNTEAFF.

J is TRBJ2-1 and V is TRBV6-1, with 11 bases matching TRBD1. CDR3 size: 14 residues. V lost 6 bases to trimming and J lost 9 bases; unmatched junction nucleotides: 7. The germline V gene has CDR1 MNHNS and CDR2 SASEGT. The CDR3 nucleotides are TGTGCCAGCAGCCTGGACAGGGGGCAGGGTGAGCAGTTCTTC. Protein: CASSLDRGQGEQFF.

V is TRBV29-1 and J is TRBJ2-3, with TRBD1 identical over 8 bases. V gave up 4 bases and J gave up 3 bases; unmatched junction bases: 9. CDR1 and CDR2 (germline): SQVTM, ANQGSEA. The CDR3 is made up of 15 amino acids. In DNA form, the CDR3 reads TGCAGCGTTGGGGATGGACAGGGAGTGACAGATACGCAGTATTTT. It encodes CSVGDGQGVTDTQYF.

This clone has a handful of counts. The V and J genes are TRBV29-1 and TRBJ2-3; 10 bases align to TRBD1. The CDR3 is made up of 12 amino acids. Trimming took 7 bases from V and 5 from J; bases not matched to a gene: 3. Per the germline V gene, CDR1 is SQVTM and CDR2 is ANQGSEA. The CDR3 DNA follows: TGCAGCGGGGGACAGGGGAAAGATACGCAGTATTTT. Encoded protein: CSGGQGKDTQYF.

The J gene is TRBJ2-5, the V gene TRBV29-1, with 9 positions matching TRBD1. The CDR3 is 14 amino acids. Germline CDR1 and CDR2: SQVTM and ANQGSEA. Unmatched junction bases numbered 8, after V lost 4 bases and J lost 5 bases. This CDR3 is CSVAGTGLRETQYF. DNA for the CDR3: TGCAGCGTTGCCGGGACAGGGTTGCGGGAGACCCAGTACTTC.

The chain's CDR3 is CASIPPGRTEAFF. In DNA form, the CDR3 reads TGTGCCAGCATCCCCCCGGGGAGGACTGAAGCTTTCTTT. This chain links TRBV6-1 with TRBJ1-1; D is unresolved. V lost 7 bases and J lost 5, with 14 bases in between. Germline CDR1 MNHNS, CDR2 SASEGT. The CDR3 extends over 13 amino acids.

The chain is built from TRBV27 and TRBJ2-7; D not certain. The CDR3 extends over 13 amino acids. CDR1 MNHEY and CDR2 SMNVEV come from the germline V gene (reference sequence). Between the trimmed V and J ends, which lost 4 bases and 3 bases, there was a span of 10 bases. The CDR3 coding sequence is TGTGCCAGCAGTTCTGGCAGAAACTACGAGCAGTACTTC. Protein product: CASSSGRNYEQYF.

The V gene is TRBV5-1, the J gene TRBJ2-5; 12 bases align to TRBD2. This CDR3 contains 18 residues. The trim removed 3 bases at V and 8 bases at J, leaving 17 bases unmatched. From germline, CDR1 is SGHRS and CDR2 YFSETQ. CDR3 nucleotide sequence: TGCGCCAGCAGCTCTGAGACTAGCGGGAGAAAATTGCTCCTTACCCAGTACTTC. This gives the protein CASSSETSGRKLLLTQYF.

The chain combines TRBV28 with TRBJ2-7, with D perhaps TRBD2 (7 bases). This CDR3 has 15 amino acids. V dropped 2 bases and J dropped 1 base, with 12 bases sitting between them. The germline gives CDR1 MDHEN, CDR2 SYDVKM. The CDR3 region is CASSLGGAQSYEQYF. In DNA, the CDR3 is TGTGCCAGCAGTTTAGGGGGGGCCCAATCCTACGAGCAGTACTTC.